This T cell receptor beta chain comes out of a study of T cells in localized non-small cell lung cancer. Overall study findings and caveats: Within adjacent lung there appeared a median 57 of the top 100 tumor clones. One tumor region alone was sequenced, and heterogeneity therefore remains possible. Compared with tumor, uninvolved adjacent lung displayed greater T cell clonality, ranking highest overall.

Germline V gene lookup returns CDR1 MNHNY and CDR2 SVGAGI (reference sequence). CDR3 length equals 16 residues. Deletions cut 4 bases from V and 3 bases from J, with 15 bases between. Concerning this clone itself: Its antigen is unidentified.

The data were produced by immunoSEQ multiplex PCR, yet TCRdb's version contains in-frame clones alone and is incomplete. The sample contains 11,000 to 15,000 clones, 84% of which appear only once. The material was peripheral blood, obtained before any cancer treatment. The source of this sequence is an older female donor with stage I squamous cell lung carcinoma. The rearrangement joins TRBV6-6 to TRBJ1-4, with D possibly matching TRBD1 (5 bases). CDR3 bases: TGTGCCAGCAGTTTTGACACGGCGGGACCTAATGAAAAACTGTTTTTT. Translating gives CASSFDTAGPNEKLFF.